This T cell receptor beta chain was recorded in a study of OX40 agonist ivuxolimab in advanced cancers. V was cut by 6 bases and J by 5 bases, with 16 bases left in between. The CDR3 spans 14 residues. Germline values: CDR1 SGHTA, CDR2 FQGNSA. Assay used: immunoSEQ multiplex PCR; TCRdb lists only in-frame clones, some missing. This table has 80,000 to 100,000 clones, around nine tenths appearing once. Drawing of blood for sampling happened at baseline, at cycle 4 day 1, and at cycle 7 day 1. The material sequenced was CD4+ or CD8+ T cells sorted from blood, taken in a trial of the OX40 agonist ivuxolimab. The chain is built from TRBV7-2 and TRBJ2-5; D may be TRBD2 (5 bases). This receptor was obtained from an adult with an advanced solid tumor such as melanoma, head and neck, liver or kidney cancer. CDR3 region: CASRSVDGKETQYF. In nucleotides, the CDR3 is TGTGCCAGCAGATCCGTAGACGGGAAGGAGACCCAGTACTTC.